The 6 T cell receptor beta chains below all came from one sample that was sequenced in a study of blood T cell repertoires in COVID-19. The assay was immunoSEQ multiplex PCR, and TCRdb's table has in-frame clones only and misses some. The sample holds a few hundred thousand clones, 90% seen once. The material sequenced was PBMCs or T cells enriched from blood (not recorded which). Receptors were obtained from a woman aged 18-29 years with acute COVID-19.

This clone was detected only once. V usage is TRBV27 and J usage is TRBJ2-7; 10 bases are shared with TRBD2. V lost 3 bases, J lost 4 bases, and 9 bases stayed unmatched. The CDR3 consists of 16 residues. The germline CDR1 and CDR2 sequences are MNHEY and SMNVEV (reference sequence). CDR3 loop: CASSFPPGTSVYEQYF. The DNA for the CDR3 is TGTGCCAGCAGTTTTCCACCCGGGACTAGCGTTTACGAGCAGTACTTC.

The chain uses TRBV19 and TRBJ1-5, with TRBD1 identical over 10 bases. The CDR3 has 16 residues. V lost 5 bases and J lost 2; bases outside the gene matches: 6. Germline CDR1 LNHDA, CDR2 SQIVND (reference sequence). CDR3 coding DNA: TGTGCCAGTAGTCACCGGGACAGGGGCGGCAATCAGCCCCAGCATTTT. As protein: CASSHRDRGGNQPQHF.

This chain joins TRBV27 and TRBJ1-5; TRBD1 is a possible D gene (6 bases). Trimming left V 1 base short and J 7 bases short, with 14 bases between. This CDR3 spans 15 amino acids. The V gene's germline CDR1 is MNHEY and CDR2 SMNVEV (reference sequence). The CDR3 here is CASSLLQGSGQPQHF. The CDR3 DNA reads as TGTGCCAGCAGTTTATTACAGGGATCGGGCCAGCCCCAGCATTTT.

The chain employs TRBV19 and TRBJ1-5; 11 nucleotides line up with TRBD1. Trimming at V came to 6 bases and at J to 5 bases, leaving 6 bases not matched to a gene. Germline V gene sequence: CDR1 LNHDA, CDR2 SQIVND (reference sequence). The CDR3 spans 15 residues. The CDR3 DNA reads TGTGCCAGTAGCTCTCCGGGACAGGGGGATCAGCCCCAGCATTTT. It codes for CASSSPGQGDQPQHF.

The gene calls are TRBV7-9 and TRBJ1-2, with D possibly matching TRBD1 (6 bases). Trimming left V 1 base short and J 6 bases short, with 12 bases between. CDR3 length: 14 residues. CDR1 SEHNR and CDR2 FQNEAQ come from the germline V gene (reference sequence). In nucleotides, the CDR3 is TGTGCCAGCAGCTTAGTGGGCCAGGGGAATGGCTACACCTTC. It yields the protein CASSLVGQGNGYTF.

This clone was detected many times. The chain links TRBV11-3 to TRBJ2-1, with a tentative D call TRBD2 (6 bases). Germline V CDR1 and CDR2: SGHNT, YENEEA. The CDR3 is 14 residues long. V gave up 3 bases and J gave up 7 bases, with 13 bases separating them. CDR3 sequence (DNA): TGTGCCAGCAGCTTCTCGGGACTTTCTAATGAGCAGTTCTTC. Encoded protein: CASSFSGLSNEQFF.